This T cell receptor beta chain was recorded in a study of OX40 agonist ivuxolimab in advanced cancers. The overall study: A male proportion of 70% to 90% was recorded, with mean age approximately 56 years and range about 23 to 80. Partial responses were seen in three patients, one with hepatocellular carcinoma and two with cutaneous melanoma.

Notes on the study in general: At 0.1 to 3.0 mg/kg and by week 6, CD4+ and CD8+ T cells in the blood had expanded clonally.

Clones were sequenced by immunoSEQ multiplex PCR, and TCRdb holds only the in-frame ones, with some missing. The table records some 31,000 clones, about 89% of them present only once. Notes on this clone: The antigen is unknown.

This clonotype originated in an adult with an advanced solid tumor such as melanoma, head and neck, liver or kidney cancer. The input for sequencing was CD4+ or CD8+ T cells sorted from blood, taken in a trial of the OX40 agonist ivuxolimab.

The CDR3 region has the DNA TGTGCCAGTAGTGTCGGACTGAGCAATCAGCCCCAGCATTTT. As protein: CASSVGLSNQPQHF. The gene calls are TRBV19 and TRBJ1-5; D is unclear. Per germline, CDR1 LNHDA and CDR2 SQIVND (reference sequence). The CDR3 runs to 14 residues. V lost 5 bases to trimming and J lost 1 base, with 9 bases between them.